A selection of T cell receptor beta chains follows, all from one sample in a study of T-cell memory formation after mild COVID-19. A single record per CDR3 protein comes from TCRdb applying MiXCR to the 5' RACE reads. The sample has 450,000 or so distinct CDR3 sequences, 20% to 25% seen once. The specimen was PBMCs or a T cell subset sorted from them (not recorded which). These receptors all stem from an adult woman who had mild COVID-19 (a few samples of this study predate the infection). Cell type and time point are not known. Both conserved end residues are part of each CDR3. A D gene is named only where the DNA matches it firmly. Not all rows give a size; the values are once, few, many and, for expanded clones, a class.

J gene	V gene	D gene	clone size	CDR3 DNA	CDR3 protein
TRBJ1-1	TRBV6-5	.	once	TGTGCCAGCAGTTCCGGTCAATCCCGCACTGAAGCTTTCTTT	CASSSGQSRTEAFF
TRBJ2-7	TRBV5-1	.	many	TGCGCCAGCAGTCAGTCGGGGTCCGCCTACGAGCAGTACTTC	CASSQSGSAYEQYF
TRBJ1-1	TRBV29-1	.	few	TGCAGCGTGGGCGACCGGACAAGTAACACTGAAGCTTTCTTT	CSVGDRTSNTEAFF
TRBJ1-1	TRBV12-3/TRBV12-4	.	few	TGTGCCAGCAGTTTCCAATTCAGCCGAGCCAGGAACACTGAAGCTTTCTTT	CASSFQFSRARNTEAFF
TRBJ2-1	TRBV5-1	TRBD2	few	TGCGCCAGCAGCTCGACCCCGCCTTTCACCCTAGCGGGGGCGATCCCAACGATTGACAATGAGCAGTTCTTC	CASSSTPPFTLAGAIPTIDNEQFF
TRBJ2-2	TRBV14	.	.	TGTGCCAGCAGGCAACGGGACTCCAACACCGGGGAGCTGTTTTTT	CASRQRDSNTGELFF
TRBJ1-1	TRBV5-1	.	.	TGCGCCAGCAGCTTAGACGCGGCGGGCACTGAAGCTTTCTTT	CASSLDAAGTEAFF
TRBJ1-1	TRBV6-5	TRBD1	.	TGTGCCAGCAGTCATCGTACTGACAGGGGTGAAGCTTTCTTT	CASSHRTDRGEAFF
TRBJ2-1	TRBV14	TRBD1	once	TGTGCCAGCAGGCAACAGGGGGCCCTCTTTGACAATGAGCAGTTCTTC	CASRQQGALFDNEQFF
TRBJ1-3	TRBV20-1	.	few	TGCAGTGCTAGAGATGGGCAGCTCTCTGGAAACACCATATATTTT	CSARDGQLSGNTIYF
TRBJ1-6	TRBV19	.	few	TGTGCCAGTAGTCCACAGGGAAGCTCCTATAATTCACCCCTCCACTTT	CASSPQGSSYNSPLHF
TRBJ2-7	TRBV5-4	.	.	TGTGCCAGCAGCTCGGGTTACAGGGCCTCCTACGAGCAGTACTTC	CASSSGYRASYEQYF
TRBJ2-5	TRBV7-8	TRBD2	.	TGTGCCAGCAGCTATGGGTTCCTAGCGGGAGGGCCAAAGAGTGAGACCCAGTACTTC	CASSYGFLAGGPKSETQYF
TRBJ1-2	TRBV5-1	TRBD1	few	TGCGCCAGCAGGACGGCGGGACAGGGGATCTATGGCTACACCTTC	CASRTAGQGIYGYTF
TRBJ1-1	TRBV20-1	TRBD1	.	TGCAGTGCTAGAGATGGAATGCTGGGACAGGGGGGCCTTACTGAAGCTTTCTTT	CSARDGMLGQGGLTEAFF
TRBJ2-5	TRBV15	.	few	TGTGCCACCAGCAGAGACGTGCGGGGTCGAGAGACCCAGTACTTC	CATSRDVRGRETQYF
TRBJ2-5	TRBV15	TRBD2	.	TGTGCCACCAGCAGGGGACTACACCAAGAGACCCAGTACTTC	CATSRGLHQETQYF
TRBJ2-7	TRBV20-1	.	.	TGCAGTGCTAGAGCGGTCACCACTTTCCACTACGAGCAGTACTTC	CSARAVTTFHYEQYF
TRBJ2-1	TRBV27	TRBD2	few	TGTGCCAGCAGTCCTATACGACTAGCGGGAGGCCTTTACAATGAGCAGTTCTTC	CASSPIRLAGGLYNEQFF
TRBJ2-7	TRBV12-3/TRBV12-4	TRBD1	.	TGTGCCAGCAGTTTCACGACAGGGGGTGAGCAGTACTTC	CASSFTTGGEQYF
TRBJ2-1	TRBV5-6	TRBD2	many	TGTGCCAGCAGCGTAGGAGGGACTAGCGGTTACAATGAGCAGTTCTTC	CASSVGGTSGYNEQFF
TRBJ2-1	TRBV24-1	.	.	TGTGCCACCAGTGATCCAAACATCGGGATCTACAATGAGCAGTTCTTC	CATSDPNIGIYNEQFF
TRBJ1-2	TRBV20-1	.	.	TGCAGTGCTAGTGAACAGGTCAACTATGGCTACACCTTC	CSASEQVNYGYTF
TRBJ2-3	TRBV7-9	.	few	TGTGCCAGCAGCTTAGTGTCGGCCACAGATACGCAGTATTTT	CASSLVSATDTQYF
TRBJ2-1	TRBV4-2	TRBD2	.	TGTGCCAGCAGCCAAGAGACTAGCGGGAGTTCTCCCTACAATGAGCAGTTCTTC	CASSQETSGSSPYNEQFF
TRBJ1-2	TRBV28	.	few	TGTGCCAGCAGTTTCGGCAGGGGACCCTATGGCTACACCTTC	CASSFGRGPYGYTF
TRBJ1-2	TRBV7-2	.	.	TGTGCCAGCAGGTCAGGAGGAGGGAACTATGGCTACACCTTC	CASRSGGGNYGYTF
TRBJ2-4	TRBV24-1	.	.	TGTGCCACCAGTGAGCCGCTAGCAGGCAAAAACATTCAGTACTTC	CATSEPLAGKNIQYF
TRBJ2-2	TRBV5-1	TRBD1	few	TGCGCCAGCAGCTTGTGGCAGGGGGCGACCGGGGAGCTGTTTTTT	CASSLWQGATGELFF
TRBJ2-3	TRBV20-1	.	.	TGCAGTGCTAGAGCCCAAGTGGGGGGAGATACGCAGTATTTT	CSARAQVGGDTQYF
TRBJ2-7	TRBV15	.	.	TGTGCCACCAGTGCAGGTCTGGGCTACGAGCAGTACTTC	CATSAGLGYEQYF
TRBJ2-1	TRBV7-2	.	few	TGTGCCAGCAGCTTAAACGGGCGGGGAGCCGAGCAGTTCTTC	CASSLNGRGAEQFF
TRBJ2-5	TRBV12-3/TRBV12-4	.	many	TGTGCCAGCAGTTTCACCGAGACCCAGTACTTC	CASSFTETQYF
TRBJ1-1	TRBV27	.	.	TGTGCCAGCAGACTATATTGGAACACTGAAGCTTTCTTT	CASRLYWNTEAFF
TRBJ2-7	TRBV20-1	TRBD2	few	TGCAGTGGGCGGGGGGTCGCTTACGAGCAGTACTTC	CSGRGVAYEQYF
TRBJ1-1	TRBV30	.	.	TGTGCCTGGGGACCCGACACTGAAGCTTTCTTT	CAWGPDTEAFF
TRBJ2-1	TRBV7-2	.	.	TGTGCCAGCAGCTTAGCGCTGGGCAATGAGCAGTTCTTC	CASSLALGNEQFF
TRBJ2-3	TRBV12-3/TRBV12-4	TRBD2	.	TGTGCCAGCAGTTTTGGATTTGTAGGAGCGGGGGCCACGGTGGATACGCAGTATTTT	CASSFGFVGAGATVDTQYF
TRBJ2-1	TRBV4-1	.	many	TGCGCCAGCAGCCAAGTAGAGAGGAGCTCCTACAATGAGCAGTTCTTC	CASSQVERSSYNEQFF